The 14 T cell receptor beta chains in this list originate from one sample, sequenced in a study of T cell responses to AZD1222 COVID-19 vaccine. This table comes from immunoSEQ multiplex PCR, and its TCRdb copy is limited to in-frame clones, with some not included. This sample has over 100,000 clones, with about 91% found just once. Sequencing was performed on peripheral blood, taken on day 0 of AZD1222 vaccination. The source of these receptors is an adult in good health.

This clone was seen just once. CDR3 sequence: CASGLNYGYTF. As DNA, the CDR3 is TGTGCCAGCGGGCTTAACTATGGCTACACCTTC. V and J are TRBV12-3 or TRBV12-4 and TRBJ1-2, with no clear D. Trimming took 8 bases from V and 1 from J, leaving 5 bases between them. CDR3 size: 11 residues.

The gene calls are TRBV6-5 and TRBJ2-5; possible D gene TRBD2, 6 bases. Germline lookup yields CDR1 MNHEY and CDR2 SVGAGI. Trimming removed 2 bases at V and 4 bases at J, with 11 bases between. The CDR3 sequence is 14 residues long. The CDR3 DNA is TGTGCCAGCAGTTACCGCGGGATACCAGAGACCCAGTACTTC. Residues: CASSYRGIPETQYF.

The rearrangement links TRBV18 to TRBJ2-7; D unclear. CDR3 length equals 15 residues. The germline gives CDR1 KGHSH, CDR2 LQKENI. The V end was cut by 5 bases, the J end by 7 bases, with 21 bases between. CDR3 in DNA: TGTGCCAGCTCAAGCACGCAGATCAAAAATTATGAGCAGTACTTC. As protein: CASSSTQIKNYEQYF. Full variable domain (missing parts from reference TRBV18 and TRBJ2-7): NAGVMQNPRHLVRRRGQEARLRCSPMKGHSHVYWYRQLPEEGLKFMVYLQKENIIDESGMPKERFSAEFPKEGPSILRIQQVVRGDSAAYFCASSSTQIKNYEQYFGPGTRLTVT.

The chain carries TRBV29-1 and TRBJ2-1; 8 bases map to TRBD2. The V gene's germline CDR1 is SQVTM and CDR2 ANQGSEA. The CDR3 spans 13 residues. With V trimmed by 8 bases and J by 4 bases, 7 bases remained unmatched. CDR3 in amino acids: CSSGRAGYNEQFF. DNA of the CDR3: TGCAGCTCCGGGAGGGCCGGGTACAATGAGCAGTTCTTC.

The V call is TRBV13, the J call TRBJ2-1; D gene uncertain. Germline values: CDR1 PRHDT, CDR2 FYEKMQ (reference sequence). Trimming took 5 bases from V and 0 from J, leaving 8 bases between them. There are 14 residues in the CDR3. DNA for the CDR3: TGTGCCAGCAGCCTCCCGAGCTCCTACAATGAGCAGTTCTTC. Its translation: CASSLPSSYNEQFF.

This rearrangement joins TRBV5-1 to TRBJ2-1, with 10 bases identical to TRBD1. Germline CDR1 reads SGHRS; CDR2 reads YFSETQ. CDR3 length: 13 residues. V trimming: 3 bases; J trimming: 9 bases; junction bases outside the gene matches: 3. The CDR3 DNA reads TGCGCCAGCAGCTACGGACAGGGGGTTGAGCAGTTCTTC. Protein product: CASSYGQGVEQFF. The whole variable domain, filled in from reference TRBV5-1 and TRBJ2-1, reads KAGVTQTPRYLIKTRGQQVTLSCSPISGHRSVSWYQQTPGQGLQFLFEYFSETQRNKGNFPGRFSGRQFSNSRSEMNVSTLELGDSALYLCASSYGQGVEQFFGPGTRLTVL.

The gene calls are TRBV3-1 (or the pseudogene TRBV3-2) and TRBJ2-1, with a tentative D call TRBD2 (5 bases). Trimming removed 4 bases at V and 2 bases at J, with 12 bases between. The V gene's germline CDR1 is LGHDT and CDR2 YNNKEL (reference sequence). This CDR3 has 15 amino acids. The CDR3 spells CASSRLSGAYNEQFF. The DNA for the CDR3 is TGTGCCAGCAGCCGTTTGAGCGGAGCCTACAATGAGCAGTTCTTC.

The rearrangement joins TRBV30 to TRBJ2-2; the match to TRBD1 covers 7 bases. The CDR3 has 15 amino acids. CDR1 is GTSNPN and CDR2 is SVGIG in the germline V gene (reference sequence). J was trimmed by 2 bases and V by 0 bases; bases with no gene match: 3. CDR3 DNA: TGTGCCTGGAGTGTCCAGGGGGTAAACACCGGGGAGCTGTTTTTT. It encodes CAWSVQGVNTGELFF. Together with reference TRBV30 and TRBJ2-2, the CDR3 gives the full variable domain: SQTIHQWPATLVQPVGSPLSLECTVEGTSNPNLYWYRQAAGRGLQLLFYSVGIGQISSEVPQNLSASRPQDRQFILSSKKLLLSDSGFYLCAWSVQGVNTGELFFGEGSRLTVL.

The chain is built from TRBV11-3 and TRBJ2-1; no definite D call. The V end was cut by 5 bases, the J end by 6 bases, with 11 bases between. The CDR3 is made up of 13 amino acids. Germline V gene sequence: CDR1 SGHNT, CDR2 YENEEA. CDR3 protein: CASSQGGLNEQFF. For the CDR3, the DNA is TGTGCCAGCAGCCAAGGTGGGCTCAATGAGCAGTTCTTC.

This sequence joins TRBV6-6 and TRBJ1-5; 7 bases map to TRBD1. The CDR3 has 14 residues. V trimming: 6 bases; J trimming: 7 bases; junction bases outside the gene matches: 9. Per germline, CDR1 MNHNY and CDR2 SVGAGI (reference sequence). This CDR3 reads CASSDTGETQPQHF. In DNA, the CDR3 is TGTGCCAGCAGCGATACAGGGGAGACCCAGCCCCAGCATTTT.

This clone was picked up a small number of times. The chain combines TRBV19 with TRBJ1-2; 8 bases agree with TRBD1. CDR3 length: 14 residues. Per the germline V gene, CDR1 is LNHDA and CDR2 is SQIVND (reference sequence). The junction had 7 bases not matched to a gene; V was cut back by 7 bases and J by 3 bases. The CDR3 here is CASNDRGSHYGYTF. CDR3 nucleotide sequence: TGTGCCAGTAACGACAGGGGATCCCACTATGGCTACACCTTC.

V is TRBV7-9 and J is TRBJ1-1; D gene unclear. Trimming stripped 6 bases from V and 3 bases from J, with 8 bases between. The germline V gene has CDR1 SEHNR and CDR2 FQNEAQ (reference sequence). The CDR3 contains 12 residues. CDR3 protein: CASSRRDTEAFF. The DNA for the CDR3 is TGTGCCAGCAGTAGGCGGGACACTGAAGCTTTCTTT.

This clone showed up just once. The chain couples TRBV6-5 to TRBJ1-4, with 7 bases aligning to TRBD1. The CDR3 length is 15 residues. Germline V lookup: CDR1 MNHEY, CDR2 SVGAGI. V lost 0 bases and J lost 7; bases outside the gene matches: 5. In DNA, the CDR3 is TGTGCCAGCAGTTACTCGACAGGGATTCGTGAAAAACTGTTTTTT. Translation: CASSYSTGIREKLFF.

This chain uses TRBV5-1 with TRBJ2-5; D call uncertain. Germline values: CDR1 SGHRS, CDR2 YFSETQ. The CDR3 is 15 residues long. Trimming stripped 0 bases from V and 4 bases from J, with 13 bases between. CDR3 nucleotide sequence: TGCGCCAGCAGCTTGGAGAGGTTGGGCTCAGAGACCCAGTACTTC. Translated: CASSLERLGSETQYF.